What follows describes a single T cell receptor (beta chain). The antigen it binds to is not known. No much larger clone is present one base from it, and per-base qualities are unavailable. This entry belongs to a study of cytotoxic CD8 clonotypes in ibrutinib-treated CLL (dated by TCRdb to the early 2020s). Broadly, across the study: In this cohort, 15 or so patients were treatment-naive and ten to eleven were relapsed/refractory, while around 17 had unmutated IGHV. Responses were partial in approximately 24 patients and complete in 2; after median around 68 months follow-up, some 15 stayed in remission and some twelve progressed. Samples at response were collected after a median of approximately twelve months of treatment, with a range of about 6 to 40 months. Samples averaged roughly 280,000 productive templates and about 94,000 productive rearrangements. Longitudinal samples were obtainable from about 30% of the roughly 90 participants in the trial. Cryopreserved peripheral blood mononuclear cells were obtained before treatment, at response, and at either sustained remission or disease progression. Points the paper makes about the study in general: Public clonotypes were rare and either shrank or stayed stable during treatment, and the rise in clonality at ibrutinib response reflected expansion of private clonotypes. Baseline clonality was found to be higher than that of age-matched healthy donors and was strongly correlated with circulating CD8+ T-cell counts. Sustained-remission and progressing patients did not have matched sampling times, and lymph node repertoires were not examined. An increase in clonality was observed at ibrutinib response, with clonality remaining stable during sustained remission and falling back toward baseline at progression.

For TCR beta library preparation, roughly 2 micrograms of genomic DNA were extracted from the cryopreserved PBMCs. Longitudinal blood samples from CLL patients receiving ibrutinib monotherapy were subjected to high-throughput TCR beta sequencing. The patients were enrolled in a single-center, open-label phase 2 trial of ibrutinib monotherapy. Taken from the germline V gene, the CDR1 and CDR2 loops are MNHNS and SASEGT. V lost 1 base and J lost 4 bases; the stretch between them is 14 bases long. Taken from cysteine to phenylalanine, the CDR3 has 15 residues. The CDR3 DNA has 45 bases and is translated from base 1. On a MiSeq, deep resolution sequencing aimed for a depth between 1 in 1 million and 1 in 200,000 T cells, with each clonotype covered approximately 9.2x on average. The immunoSEQ hsTCRB Kit was used to generate TCR beta libraries. The paper's data handling went like this. Data were analyzed with ImmunoSEQ Data Assistant and ImmunoSEQ Analyzer, with V, D and J genes assigned per IMGT definitions. Clonality, which ranges from 0 to 1, was calculated by subtracting the normalized Shannon entropy of productive rearrangement frequencies from one. Public clonotype analysis was restricted to overrepresented clonotypes comprising at least 0.05% of each patient's repertoire. Approximately 13 age-matched healthy donor repertoires from immuneACCESS served as clonality controls. This is the immuneACCESS table as TCRdb keeps it, with only in-frame sequences that have V and J called. A part of the clones is gone; compared with another copy, unresolved V genes explain less than half, and the rest is unexplained. V, J and clone size are taken as reported in that table, and D and trimming were inferred from the DNA itself. Counted in this sample were a few hundred thousand clones; 80% of them appeared once. Of the sample, over 5% is held by the ten largest clones.

The V and J segments used are TRBV6-1 and TRBJ2-7, and perhaps TRBD2 as D gene, on 6 matching bases. The source is a human donor with chronic lymphocytic leukemia. The sequencing used PBMCs, collected before ibrutinib treatment. CDR3 region: CASSEGLASVYEQYF. In nucleotide form, the sequence is TGTGCCAGCAGTGAAGGGCTAGCGTCTGTGTACGAGCAGTACTTC.